This passage covers 13 T cell receptor beta chains from one sample sequenced in a study of blood T cell repertoires in COVID-19. Generated by immunoSEQ multiplex PCR, the TCRdb table keeps only in-frame clones and is missing some. The data show over 200,000 clones, approximately 80% seen once. The sequenced sample was PBMCs or T cells enriched from blood (not recorded which). The receptors originated from a man in his forties who had recovered from COVID-19.

This chain links TRBV11-3 with TRBJ2-3, with 8 bases aligning to TRBD1. With 3 bases clipped from V and 4 bases from J, the junction kept 0 bases outside the gene matches. CDR1 is SGHNT, CDR2 YENEEA, per germline. This CDR3 is 13 amino acids long. CDR3 coding DNA: TGTGCCAGCAGCTTGACAGGGGCAGATACGCAGTATTTT. This codes for CASSLTGADTQYF.

This rearrangement joins TRBV28 to TRBJ1-5, with 8 nucleotides matching TRBD1. The CDR3 runs 14 residues. CDR1 MDHEN and CDR2 SYDVKM come from the germline V gene. The J segment lost 7 bases and the V segment lost 6 bases, leaving 8 bases of the junction unmatched. Here the CDR3 reads CASRMTGAGQPQHF. The CDR3 DNA is TGTGCCAGCAGAATGACAGGGGCTGGACAGCCCCAGCATTTT. Full variable domain (missing parts from reference TRBV28 and TRBJ1-5): DVKVTQSSRYLVKRTGEKVFLECVQDMDHENMFWYRQDPGLGLRLIYFSYDVKMKEKGDIPEGYSVSREKKERFSLILESASTNQTSMYLCASRMTGAGQPQHFGDGTRLSIL.

As DNA, the CDR3 is TGTGCCAGCAGTTTAAAGGGGGCTATGAACACTGAAGCTTTCTTT. It translates to CASSLKGAMNTEAFF. This rearrangement joins TRBV27 to TRBJ1-1, with TRBD1 identical over 7 bases. The CDR3 totals 15 residues. CDR1 is MNHEY and CDR2 is SMNVEV in the germline V gene (reference sequence). V lost 2 bases, J lost 0 bases, and 3 bases stayed unmatched.

This chain uses TRBV27 with TRBJ1-2; unclear D gene. Between the trimmed V and J ends, which lost 1 base and 7 bases, there was a span of 13 bases. The CDR3 has 14 amino acids. Looked up from germline, CDR1 is MNHEY and CDR2 is SMNVEV (reference sequence). The CDR3 nucleotides are TGTGCCAGCAGTTTATGGGAGGGTTCGAGTGGCTACACCTTC. Protein product: CASSLWEGSSGYTF.

The chain is built from TRBV18 and TRBJ1-6, with unresolved D. The CDR3 totals 13 residues. Trimming took off 4 bases at V and 8 bases at J, with 9 bases between the two ends. Per the germline V gene, CDR1 is KGHSH and CDR2 is LQKENI. The CDR3 region is CASSRGVDSPLHF. CDR3 bases: TGTGCCAGCTCACGCGGCGTTGATTCACCCCTCCACTTT.

The rearrangement uses TRBV12-3 or TRBV12-4 and TRBJ2-7; no definite D call. CDR3 length: 11 residues. V was clipped by 5 bases and J by 4 bases, with 6 bases between them. CDR3 protein: CASSMSYEQYF. In DNA form, the CDR3 reads TGTGCCAGCAGTATGAGTTACGAGCAGTACTTC.

This chain uses TRBV19 with TRBJ2-5; 11 bases agree with TRBD1. In germline, CDR1 is LNHDA, CDR2 SQIVND (reference sequence). The CDR3 has 16 amino acids. The V and J ends lost 2 bases and 1 base, in that order; junction bases with no gene match: 3. Here the CDR3 reads CASSISGQGAQETQYF. CDR3 DNA sequence: TGTGCCAGTAGTATATCAGGACAGGGGGCCCAAGAGACCCAGTACTTC. Drawing the rest from reference TRBV19 and TRBJ2-5, the complete variable domain is DGGITQSPKYLFRKEGQNVTLSCEQNLNHDAMYWYRQDPGQGLRLIYYSQIVNDFQKGDIAEGYSVSREKKESFPLTVTSAQKNPTAFYLCASSISGQGAQETQYFGPGTRLLVL.

This clone was seen a few times. The CDR3 nucleotides are TGTGCCTGGAGTGGTAGCGGGAAGGGCTACACCTTC. As protein: CAWSGSGKGYTF. V gene TRBV30 combines with J gene TRBJ1-2; D gene unclear. Germline V lookup: CDR1 GTSNPN, CDR2 SVGIG (reference sequence). The V gene lost 1 base and the J gene lost 8 bases, with 11 bases spanning the gap. This CDR3 region has 12 residues.

The chain uses TRBV5-1 and TRBJ1-6; maybe TRBD1 (6 bases). The CDR3 covers 14 residues. V lost 5 bases and J 6 bases, leaving 12 bases between the germline ends. CDR1 is SGHRS and CDR2 is YFSETQ in the germline V gene. Here the CDR3 reads CASSSGTPNSPLHF. Written as DNA, the CDR3 is TGCGCCAGCAGTTCCGGGACACCTAATTCACCCCTCCACTTT.

This clone occurred a few times. The rearrangement uses TRBV2 and TRBJ1-2; 7 bases are a match to TRBD1. There are 14 residues in the CDR3. The ends lost 3 bases at V and 5 bases at J; junction bases unmatched: 6. Germline loops: CDR1 SNHLY, CDR2 FYNNEI. The CDR3 loop is CASSEGTATYGYTF. The CDR3 bases are TGTGCCAGCAGTGAGGGGACAGCGACATATGGCTACACCTTC.

The chain couples TRBV11-2 to TRBJ2-7; D possibly corresponds to TRBD2 (5 bases). The CDR3 sequence is 14 residues long. Trimming took off 6 bases at V and 1 base at J, with 13 bases between the two ends. Per germline, CDR1 SGHAT and CDR2 FQNNGV. The CDR3: CASRDGVGSYEQYF. The CDR3 DNA sequence: TGTGCCAGCAGGGACGGGGTGGGGTCCTACGAGCAGTACTTC.

A single count supports this clone. This chain connects TRBV19 to TRBJ1-6; TRBD1 is a possible D gene (6 bases). Germline CDR1 is LNHDA and CDR2 is SQIVND (reference sequence). The V end was cut by 5 bases, the J end by 9 bases, with 11 bases between. CDR3 length: 13 amino acids. The DNA for the CDR3 is TGTGCCAGTAGTGAGGGGGTACGTTCACCCCTCCACTTT. As protein: CASSEGVRSPLHF.

The chain links TRBV3-1 (or the pseudogene TRBV3-2) to TRBJ2-7, with D unresolved. CDR3 length: 15 amino acids. Germline CDR1 reads LGHDT; CDR2 reads YNNKEL (reference sequence). The V and J ends lost 0 bases and 0 bases respectively, with 9 bases between them. DNA of the CDR3: TGTGCCAGCAGCCAAGAGGTATTCGGCTCCTACGAGCAGTACTTC. This sequence encodes CASSQEVFGSYEQYF.